This TCR beta chain came from a study of human T cells and chemical hapten exposure. Across the whole study: From small differences in pooled library volume came most of the variation in per-sample TCR yields. The study, taken as a whole, reports: Unchanged with DPC sensitization were TCRs above 1 in 1000 frequency.

CDR1 MDHEN and CDR2 SYDVKM come from the germline V gene. Trimming cost V 4 bases and J 3 bases, with 13 bases left between them. There are 14 residues in the CDR3. The library put unique molecular identifiers onto individual cDNA molecules. TCRdb re-analysed the RACE reads in MiXCR, keeping a single row per CDR3 protein. The sample consists of over 75,000 distinct CDR3 sequences, 11% of them appearing once. As for time point: patch test 3, about 24 weeks after DPC sensitization. The treatment: therapeutic diphenylcyclopropenone sensitization with weekly scalp DPC. Samples of blood were obtained prior to the application of each patch test. In the case of this clonotype: The antigen remains undetermined.

Sequenced material: whole blood, taken in connection with sensitization to the hapten diphenylcyclopropenone (DPC). The V and J genes are TRBV28 and TRBJ2-7; possible D gene TRBD2, 5 bases. This clonotype was sampled from a woman in her twenties or thirties with alopecia areata. Some clones in this sample may be carry-over from other donors' samples. For the CDR3, the DNA is TGTGCCAGCAGTTCTACGGACTCCCTCTACGAGCAGTACTTC. Translation: CASSSTDSLYEQYF.